These T cell receptor beta chains were read from a single sample in a study of blood T cell repertoires in COVID-19. Sequencing used immunoSEQ multiplex PCR; TCRdb keeps in-frame clones, though not all of them. Here the sample spans about 160,000 clones, 84% being singletons. Input material: peripheral blood. Source of these receptors: a man younger than 35 with active or convalescent COVID-19. The CDR3 runs from the conserved cysteine through the conserved F or W. Fields, in order: D gene, clone size, J gene, V gene, CDR3 protein, CDR3 DNA. D genes are given only for firm matches. Clone sizes are given selectively: once, few, many, or a class where the clone is expanded.

>.|.|TRBJ2-7|TRBV4-3
CASSQELIMDTPYEQYF
TGCGCCAGCAGCCAAGAACTCATAATGGACACCCCCTACGAGCAGTACTTC
>.|.|TRBJ2-3|TRBV5-5
CASSRSDTQYF
TGTGCCAGCAGCCGGTCCGATACGCAGTATTTT
>.|.|TRBJ2-1|TRBV5-4
CASSFMRESSYNEQFF
TGTGCCAGCAGCTTTATGCGGGAAAGCTCCTACAATGAGCAGTTCTTC
>TRBD1|.|TRBJ2-7|TRBV5-1
CASSLKGQGAYEQYF
TGCGCCAGCAGCTTGAAAGGACAGGGGGCCTACGAGCAGTACTTC
>.|.|TRBJ2-5|TRBV28
CASSTSPPSSPETGTQYF
TGTGCCAGCAGTACATCCCCCCCGTCGTCCCCCGAAACGGGGACCCAGTACTTC
>TRBD1|.|TRBJ2-5|TRBV6-6
CASSTGTGVETQYF
TGTGCCAGCAGTACCGGGACAGGGGTGGAGACCCAGTACTTC
>.|once|TRBJ2-6|TRBV7-2
CASSLASGASGANVLTF
TGTGCCAGCAGCTTAGCGTCAGGGGCGTCTGGGGCCAACGTCCTGACTTTC
>.|.|TRBJ1-5|TRBV6-5
CASSYRQGTNQPQHF
TGTGCCAGCAGTTACCGGCAGGGGACAAATCAGCCCCAGCATTTT
>TRBD1|.|TRBJ1-2|TRBV28
CASKLRGQVQYGYTF
TGTGCCAGCAAACTACGAGGACAGGTACAATATGGCTACACCTTC
>TRBD1|.|TRBJ1-2|TRBV19
CASSTQQGAIYGYTF
TGTGCCAGTAGTACTCAACAGGGGGCTATCTATGGCTACACCTTC
>TRBD2|.|TRBJ2-3|TRBV6-4
CASSVGLASDTQYF
TGTGCCAGCAGTGTCGGACTAGCGTCAGATACGCAGTATTTT
>.|.|TRBJ1-4|TRBV19
CASSISGQLNEKLFF
TGTGCCAGTAGTATAAGTGGGCAGCTTAATGAAAAACTGTTTTTT
>.|.|TRBJ2-1|TRBV6-2/TRBV6-3
CASSYPPSVKFF
TGTGCCAGCAGTTACCCCCCTAGCGTTAAGTTCTTC
>.|.|TRBJ2-5|TRBV6-1
CASSENEETQYF
TGTGCCAGCAGTGAAAACGAGGAGACCCAGTACTTC
>.|.|TRBJ2-1|TRBV27
CASSLFGNLNEQFF
TGTGCCAGCAGTTTATTCGGGAACCTCAATGAGCAGTTCTTC
>.|.|TRBJ2-1|TRBV28
CATVRGPYNEQFF
TGTGCCACAGTGCGGGGCCCCTACAATGAGCAGTTCTTC
>.|.|TRBJ2-6|TRBV5-1
CASSLEGGSGANVLTF
TGCGCCAGCAGCTTGGAAGGCGGCTCTGGGGCCAACGTCCTGACTTTC
>.|.|TRBJ2-2|TRBV5-1
CASIGGSHTGELFF
TGCGCCAGTATAGGAGGAAGCCACACCGGGGAGCTGTTTTTT
>.|.|TRBJ2-2|TRBV5-1
CASSLELRGTGELFF
TGCGCCAGCAGCTTGGAGTTAAGGGGCACCGGGGAGCTGTTTTTT
>.|.|TRBJ2-2|TRBV24-1
CATSTVPWTGELFF
TGTGCCACCAGTACAGTACCGTGGACCGGGGAGCTGTTTTTT
>.|.|TRBJ1-1|TRBV12-3/TRBV12-4
CASSRKRETEAFF
TGTGCCAGCAGTCGCAAGCGGGAAACTGAAGCTTTCTTT
>TRBD1|.|TRBJ1-2|TRBV30
CAWISTGGDYGYTF
TGTGCCTGGATCTCAACAGGGGGGGACTATGGCTACACCTTC
>TRBD2|.|TRBJ2-3|TRBV15
CATSRERSGADTQYF
TGTGCCACCAGCAGAGAACGCAGCGGGGCAGATACGCAGTATTTT
>.|.|TRBJ1-4|TRBV6-4
CASSVGLRGGEKLFF
TGTGCCAGCAGTGTGGGTTTAAGGGGTGGTGAAAAACTGTTTTTT
>TRBD1|.|TRBJ1-1|TRBV5-5
CASSSEDRVTNTEAFF
TGTGCCAGCAGCTCGGAAGACAGGGTTACGAACACTGAAGCTTTCTTT
>.|.|TRBJ2-6|TRBV7-9
CASSKRRMSSGANVLTF
TGTGCCAGCAGCAAGCGACGGATGAGCTCTGGGGCCAACGTCCTGACTTTC
>.|.|TRBJ2-5|TRBV2
CASSEGRGPKTQYF
TGTGCCAGCAGTGAAGGGCGGGGACCAAAGACCCAGTACTTC
>TRBD1|.|TRBJ2-7|TRBV2
CASSVGGTGRGEQYF
TGTGCCAGCAGTGTAGGGGGCACAGGGAGAGGCGAGCAGTACTTC
>.|once|TRBJ2-3|TRBV19
CASSREGPSSTDTQYF
TGTGCCAGTAGCCGGGAAGGGCCTTCTAGCACAGATACGCAGTATTTT
>.|few|TRBJ2-4|TRBV6-7
CASSYSKCRCVTPPFKNIQYF
TGTGCCAGCAGTTACTCTAAATGTCGGTGTGTGACTCCACCTTTCAAAAACATTCAGTACTTC
>TRBD2|.|TRBJ2-1|TRBV7-2
CASSSERLAEVGQFF
TGTGCCAGCAGCTCTGAACGACTAGCCGAGGTTGGGCAGTTCTTC
>TRBD2|.|TRBJ2-3|TRBV9
CASSERGGRGSTDTQYF
TGTGCCAGCAGCGAACGAGGAGGGCGGGGGAGCACAGATACGCAGTATTTT
>TRBD2|.|TRBJ2-2|TRBV2
CASTLTSGGNTGELFF
TGTGCCAGCACCCTGACTAGCGGAGGTAACACCGGGGAGCTGTTTTTT
>.|.|TRBJ2-7|TRBV6-5
CASSYDTGRSSYEQYF
TGTGCCAGCAGTTACGATACAGGGAGAAGCTCCTACGAGCAGTACTTC
>.|.|TRBJ2-7|TRBV7-9
CASSPTGYEQYF
TGTGCCAGCAGCCCTACTGGCTACGAGCAGTACTTC
>TRBD1|.|TRBJ2-5|TRBV6-5
CASSRDREETQYF
TGTGCCAGCAGCCGGGACAGGGAAGAGACCCAGTACTTC
>TRBD2|.|TRBJ2-2|TRBV7-2
CAQRMAGGPNRGAVF
TGTGCCCAAAGGATGGCGGGAGGGCCAAACCGGGGAGCTGTTTTT
>.|.|TRBJ2-7|TRBV5-5
CASSLGDARGSDEQYF
TGTGCCAGCAGCTTAGGCGATGCCAGGGGTAGCGACGAGCAGTACTTC
>.|.|TRBJ1-2|TRBV15
CRRFNYGYTF
TGTAGGCGGTTTAACTATGGCTACACCTTC
>TRBD1|many|TRBJ2-3|TRBV6-1
CASSEGTGETDTQYF
TGTGCCAGCAGTGAAGGGACAGGGGAAACAGATACGCAGTATTTT
>.|.|TRBJ1-4|TRBV7-9
CASSSTRGTNEKLFF
TGTGCCAGCAGCTCCACCAGGGGAACTAATGAAAAACTGTTTTTT
>.|.|TRBJ2-5|TRBV14
CASSHRTTQETQYF
TGTGCCAGCAGCCACAGGACTACCCAAGAGACCCAGTACTTC
>.|.|TRBJ2-5|TRBV7-2
CASSLTYGRVQETQYF
TGTGCCAGCAGCTTAACTTACGGGCGGGTACAAGAGACCCAGTACTTC
>.|.|TRBJ2-7|TRBV21-1
CASSSPKRQLTSYEQYF
TGTGCCAGCAGCAGCCCTAAAAGACAGCTGACCTCCTACGAGCAGTACTTC
>TRBD1|.|TRBJ2-7|TRBV27
CASSLKSSGTGFVHRQYF
TGTGCCAGCAGTTTAAAGTCTTCCGGGACAGGGTTTGTCCATCGGCAGTACTTC
>.|once|TRBJ1-5|TRBV19
CASSTRTERVVSNQPQHF
TGTGCCAGTAGTACTCGGACGGAGAGGGTGGTCAGCAATCAGCCCCAGCATTTT
>.|.|TRBJ1-6|TRBV30
CAWKAGFNNSPLHF
TGTGCCTGGAAGGCAGGGTTCAATAATTCACCCCTCCACTTT
>.|once|TRBJ1-4|TRBV7-9
CASSLAGGVAEKLFF
TGTGCCAGCAGCTTAGCAGGCGGTGTGGCTGAAAAACTGTTTTTT
>TRBD1|.|TRBJ2-6|TRBV13
CASSLGRTGGSGANVLTF
TGTGCCAGCAGCTTAGGTCGGACAGGGGGCTCTGGGGCCAACGTCCTGACTTTC
>TRBD2|.|TRBJ2-5|TRBV11-2
CASSLRGLAYQETQYF
TGTGCCAGCAGCTTAAGGGGACTAGCGTACCAAGAGACCCAGTACTTC
>TRBD2|.|TRBJ2-1|TRBV5-1
CASSLGLAGGWNEQFF
TGCGCCAGCAGCTTGGGACTAGCGGGGGGGTGGAATGAGCAGTTCTTC
>TRBD1|.|TRBJ2-7|TRBV29-1
CSVAGQGYEQYF
TGCAGCGTCGCCGGACAGGGTTACGAGCAGTACTTC
>.|once|TRBJ1-4|TRBV18
CASSPGQQRSEKLFF
TGTGCCAGCTCACCAGGTCAACAGAGAAGTGAAAAACTGTTTTTT